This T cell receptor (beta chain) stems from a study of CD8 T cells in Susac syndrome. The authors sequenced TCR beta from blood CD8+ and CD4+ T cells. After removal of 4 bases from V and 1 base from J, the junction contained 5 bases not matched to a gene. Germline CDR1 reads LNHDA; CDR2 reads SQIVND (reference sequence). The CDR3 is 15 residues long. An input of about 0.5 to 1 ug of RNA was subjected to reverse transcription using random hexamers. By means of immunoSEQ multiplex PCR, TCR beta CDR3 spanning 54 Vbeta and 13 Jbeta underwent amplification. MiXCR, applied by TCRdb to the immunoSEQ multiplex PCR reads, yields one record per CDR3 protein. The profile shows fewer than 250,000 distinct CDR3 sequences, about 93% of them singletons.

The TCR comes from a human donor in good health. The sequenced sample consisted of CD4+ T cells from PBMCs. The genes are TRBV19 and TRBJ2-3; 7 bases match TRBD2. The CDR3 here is CASSTSSGGTDTQYF. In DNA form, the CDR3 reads TGTGCCAGTAGTACGTCTAGCGGAGGCACAGATACGCAGTATTTT.